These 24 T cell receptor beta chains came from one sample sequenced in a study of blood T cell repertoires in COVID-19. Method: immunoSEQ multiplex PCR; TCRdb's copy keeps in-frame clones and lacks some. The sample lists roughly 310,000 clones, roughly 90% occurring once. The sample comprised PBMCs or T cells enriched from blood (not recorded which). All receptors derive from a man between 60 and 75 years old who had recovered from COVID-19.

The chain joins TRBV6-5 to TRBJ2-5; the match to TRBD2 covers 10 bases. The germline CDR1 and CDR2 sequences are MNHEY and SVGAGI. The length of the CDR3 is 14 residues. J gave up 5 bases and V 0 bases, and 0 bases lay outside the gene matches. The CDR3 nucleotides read TGTGCCAGCAGTTACTCTAGCGGGGGGGAGACCCAGTACTTC. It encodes CASSYSSGGETQYF.

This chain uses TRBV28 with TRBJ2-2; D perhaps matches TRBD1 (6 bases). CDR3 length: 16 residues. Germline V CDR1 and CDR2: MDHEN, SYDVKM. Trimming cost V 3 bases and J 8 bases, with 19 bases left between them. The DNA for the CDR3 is TGTGCCAGCAGTTTCAAGGGACAACTCTTTTGGGGGGAGCTGTTTTTT. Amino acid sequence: CASSFKGQLFWGELFF.

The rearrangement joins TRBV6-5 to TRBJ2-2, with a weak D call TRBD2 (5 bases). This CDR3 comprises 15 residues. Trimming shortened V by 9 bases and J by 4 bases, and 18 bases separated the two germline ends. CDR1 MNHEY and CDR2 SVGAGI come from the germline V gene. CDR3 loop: CASLSGLGRTGELFF. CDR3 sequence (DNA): TGTGCCAGTCTATCTGGACTGGGCCGCACCGGGGAGCTGTTTTTT.

The CDR3 region has the DNA TGCAGTGCTAGGGCCGCCGGGGAGCTGTTTTTT. It translates to CSARAAGELFF. The genes are TRBV20-1 and TRBJ2-2; D uncertain. The CDR3 runs to 11 residues. Germline V CDR1 and CDR2: DFQATT, SNEGSKA (reference sequence). Trimming removed 3 bases from V and 6 bases from J, with 5 bases in between.

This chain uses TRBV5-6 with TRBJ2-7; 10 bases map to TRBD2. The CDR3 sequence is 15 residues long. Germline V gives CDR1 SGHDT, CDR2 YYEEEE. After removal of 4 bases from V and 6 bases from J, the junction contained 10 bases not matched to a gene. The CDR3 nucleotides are TGTGCCAGCAGCCCCATAGCGGGAGGACTGTTCGAGCAGTACTTC. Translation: CASSPIAGGLFEQYF.

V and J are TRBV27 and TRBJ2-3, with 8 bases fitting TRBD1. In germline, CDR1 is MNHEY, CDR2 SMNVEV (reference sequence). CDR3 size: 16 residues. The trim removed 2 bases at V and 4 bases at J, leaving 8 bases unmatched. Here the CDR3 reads CASSLRNRGNSDTQYF. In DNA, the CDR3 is TGTGCCAGCAGTTTAAGAAACAGGGGGAATTCAGATACGCAGTATTTT.

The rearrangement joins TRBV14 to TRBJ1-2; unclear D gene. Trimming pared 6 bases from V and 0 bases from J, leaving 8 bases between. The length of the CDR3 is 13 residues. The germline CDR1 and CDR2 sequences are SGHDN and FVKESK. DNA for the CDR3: TGTGCCAGCAGTTTGACAACTAACTATGGCTACACCTTC. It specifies CASSLTTNYGYTF.

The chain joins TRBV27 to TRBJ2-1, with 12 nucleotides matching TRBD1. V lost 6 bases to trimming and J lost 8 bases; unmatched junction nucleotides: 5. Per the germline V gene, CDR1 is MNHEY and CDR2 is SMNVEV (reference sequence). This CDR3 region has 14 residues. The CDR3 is CASSRDRGLYEQFF. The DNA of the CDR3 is TGTGCCAGCAGCCGGGACAGGGGGCTATATGAGCAGTTCTTC.

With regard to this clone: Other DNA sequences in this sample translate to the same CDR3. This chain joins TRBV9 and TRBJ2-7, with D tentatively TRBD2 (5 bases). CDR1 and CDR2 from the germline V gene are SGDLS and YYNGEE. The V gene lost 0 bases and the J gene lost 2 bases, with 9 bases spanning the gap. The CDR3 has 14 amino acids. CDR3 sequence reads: CASSVGGGAYEQYF. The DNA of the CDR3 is TGTGCCAGCAGCGTAGGTGGAGGAGCCTACGAGCAGTACTTC.

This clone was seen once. The CDR3 DNA follows: TGTGCCTGGAGTATTCCGGGACAGCGTCTTGCGGCCCAGCATTTT. This codes for CAWSIPGQRLAAQHF. The chain recombines TRBV30 with TRBJ1-5, with 7 bases matching TRBD1. CDR3 size: 15 residues. The V and J ends lost 2 bases and 11 bases, in that order; junction bases with no gene match: 15. Germline V gives CDR1 GTSNPN, CDR2 SVGIG (reference sequence).

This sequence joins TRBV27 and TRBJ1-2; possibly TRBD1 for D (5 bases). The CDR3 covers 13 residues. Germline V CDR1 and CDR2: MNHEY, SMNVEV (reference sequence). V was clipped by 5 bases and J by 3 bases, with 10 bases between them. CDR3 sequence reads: CASSRQSHYGYTF. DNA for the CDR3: TGTGCCAGCAGTCGACAGTCCCACTATGGCTACACCTTC.

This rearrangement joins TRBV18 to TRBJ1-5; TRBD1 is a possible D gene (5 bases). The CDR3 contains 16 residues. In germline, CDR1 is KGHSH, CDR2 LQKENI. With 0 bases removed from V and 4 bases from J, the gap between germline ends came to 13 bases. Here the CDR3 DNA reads TGTGCCAGCTCACCACCGATGGGGGGGATTAATCAGCCCCAGCATTTT. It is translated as CASSPPMGGINQPQHF. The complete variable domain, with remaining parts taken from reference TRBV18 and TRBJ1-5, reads NAGVMQNPRHLVRRRGQEARLRCSPMKGHSHVYWYRQLPEEGLKFMVYLQKENIIDESGMPKERFSAEFPKEGPSILRIQQVVRGDSAAYFCASSPPMGGINQPQHFGDGTRLSIL.

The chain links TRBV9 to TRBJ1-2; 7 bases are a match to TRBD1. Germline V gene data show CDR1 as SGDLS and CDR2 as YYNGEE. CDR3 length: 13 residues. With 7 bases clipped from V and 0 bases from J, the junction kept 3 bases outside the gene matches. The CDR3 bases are TGTGCCAGCGGGGACAGCCCTAACTATGGCTACACCTTC. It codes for CASGDSPNYGYTF.

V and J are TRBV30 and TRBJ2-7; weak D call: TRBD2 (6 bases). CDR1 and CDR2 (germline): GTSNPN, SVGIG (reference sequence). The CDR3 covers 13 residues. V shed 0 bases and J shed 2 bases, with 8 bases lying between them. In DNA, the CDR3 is TGTGCCTGGAGTGTGGCGGGGACCTACGAGCAGTACTTC. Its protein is CAWSVAGTYEQYF.

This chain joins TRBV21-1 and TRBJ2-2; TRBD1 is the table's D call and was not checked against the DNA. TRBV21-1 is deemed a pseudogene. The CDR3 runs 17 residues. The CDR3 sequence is CASSITRDRVFAGELFF. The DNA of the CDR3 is TGTGCCAGCAGCATAACCCGGGACAGGGTCTTTGCCGGGGAGCTGTTTTTT.

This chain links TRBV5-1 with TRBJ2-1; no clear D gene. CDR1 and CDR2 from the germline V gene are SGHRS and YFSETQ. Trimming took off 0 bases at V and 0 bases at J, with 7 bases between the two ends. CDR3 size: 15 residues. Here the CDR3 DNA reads TGCGCCAGCAGCTTGGCCCCGGGCTCCTACAATGAGCAGTTCTTC. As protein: CASSLAPGSYNEQFF.

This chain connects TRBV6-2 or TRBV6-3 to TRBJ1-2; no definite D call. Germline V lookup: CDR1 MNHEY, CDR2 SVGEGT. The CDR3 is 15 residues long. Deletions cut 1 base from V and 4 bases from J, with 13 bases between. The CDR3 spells CASSYWVGQAYGYTF. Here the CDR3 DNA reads TGTGCCAGCAGTTACTGGGTTGGGCAAGCCTATGGCTACACCTTC.

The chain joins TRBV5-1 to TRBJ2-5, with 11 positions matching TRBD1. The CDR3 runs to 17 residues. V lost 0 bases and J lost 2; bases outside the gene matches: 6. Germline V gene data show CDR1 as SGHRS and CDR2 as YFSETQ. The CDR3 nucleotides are TGCGCCAGCAGCTTGGGAACCGGGACAGGGGGGCAAGAGACCCAGTACTTC. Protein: CASSLGTGTGGQETQYF.

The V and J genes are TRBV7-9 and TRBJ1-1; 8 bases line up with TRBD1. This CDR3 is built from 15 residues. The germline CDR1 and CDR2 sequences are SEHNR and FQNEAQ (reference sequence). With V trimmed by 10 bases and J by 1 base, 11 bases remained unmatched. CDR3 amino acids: CAIATGDRTNTEAFF. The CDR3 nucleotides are TGTGCCATCGCAACGGGGGACAGGACGAACACTGAAGCTTTCTTT.

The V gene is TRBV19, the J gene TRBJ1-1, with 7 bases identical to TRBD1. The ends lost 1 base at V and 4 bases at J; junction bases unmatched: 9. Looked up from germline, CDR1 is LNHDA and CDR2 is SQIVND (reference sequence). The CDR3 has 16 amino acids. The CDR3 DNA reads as TGTGCCAGTAGTATAGTAGCAGGGGGAACGGCCACTGAAGCTTTCTTT. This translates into CASSIVAGGTATEAFF. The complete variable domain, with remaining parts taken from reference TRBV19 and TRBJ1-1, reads DGGITQSPKYLFRKEGQNVTLSCEQNLNHDAMYWYRQDPGQGLRLIYYSQIVNDFQKGDIAEGYSVSREKKESFPLTVTSAQKNPTAFYLCASSIVAGGTATEAFFGQGTRLTVV.

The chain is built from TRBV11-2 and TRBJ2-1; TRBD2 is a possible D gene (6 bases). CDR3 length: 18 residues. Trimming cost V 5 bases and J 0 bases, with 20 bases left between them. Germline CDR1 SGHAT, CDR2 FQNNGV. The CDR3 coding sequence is TGTGCCAGCAGCCTCCCGGCGGGGCGGCGGAGCTCCTACAATGAGCAGTTCTTC. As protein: CASSLPAGRRSSYNEQFF.

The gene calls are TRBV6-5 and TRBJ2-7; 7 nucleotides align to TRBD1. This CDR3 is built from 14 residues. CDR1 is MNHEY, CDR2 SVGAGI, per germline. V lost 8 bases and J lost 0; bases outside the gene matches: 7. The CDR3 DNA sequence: TGTGCCAGCGAAGTCTCAGGGGGCTCCTACGAGCAGTACTTC. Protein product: CASEVSGGSYEQYF.

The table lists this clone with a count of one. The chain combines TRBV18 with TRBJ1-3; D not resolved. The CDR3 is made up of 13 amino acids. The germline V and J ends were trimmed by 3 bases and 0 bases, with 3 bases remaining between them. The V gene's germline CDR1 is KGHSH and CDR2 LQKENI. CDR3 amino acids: CASSPSSGNTIYF. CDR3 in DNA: TGTGCCAGCTCACCCAGCTCTGGAAACACCATATATTTT.

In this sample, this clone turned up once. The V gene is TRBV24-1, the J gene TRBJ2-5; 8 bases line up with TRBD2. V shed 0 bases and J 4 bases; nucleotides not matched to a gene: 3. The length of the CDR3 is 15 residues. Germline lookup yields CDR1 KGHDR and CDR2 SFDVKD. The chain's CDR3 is CATSDLTSGRETQYF. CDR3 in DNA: TGTGCCACCAGTGATTTGACTAGCGGACGAGAGACCCAGTACTTC.